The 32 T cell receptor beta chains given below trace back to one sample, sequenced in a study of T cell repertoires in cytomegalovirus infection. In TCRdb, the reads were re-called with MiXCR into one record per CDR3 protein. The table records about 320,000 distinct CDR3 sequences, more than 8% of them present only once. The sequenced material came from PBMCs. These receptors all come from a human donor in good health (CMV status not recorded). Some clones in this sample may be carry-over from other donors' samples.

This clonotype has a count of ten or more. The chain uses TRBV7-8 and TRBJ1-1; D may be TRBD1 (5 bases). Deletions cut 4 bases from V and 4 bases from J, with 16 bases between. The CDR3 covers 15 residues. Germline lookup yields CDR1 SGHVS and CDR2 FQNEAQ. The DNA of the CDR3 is TGTGCCAGCAGCTCTTGGGGGAGAAGTGCCACTGAAGCTTTCTTT. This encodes CASSSWGRSATEAFF.

CDR3 sequence reads: CASSYKRVRTDTQYF. CDR3 nucleotides: TGTGCCAGCAGCTACAAGCGGGTACGCACAGATACGCAGTATTTT. This sequence joins TRBV6-6 and TRBJ2-3; TRBD2 is a possible D gene (6 bases). The V gene lost 6 bases and the J gene lost 1 base, with 14 bases spanning the gap. Germline lookup yields CDR1 MNHNY and CDR2 SVGAGI (reference sequence). This CDR3 has 15 amino acids.

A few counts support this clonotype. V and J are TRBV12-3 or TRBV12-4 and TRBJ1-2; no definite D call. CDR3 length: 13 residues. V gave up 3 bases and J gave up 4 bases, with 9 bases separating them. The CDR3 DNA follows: TGTGCCAGCAGTTTGGAGGCAGTCTATGGCTACACCTTC. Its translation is CASSLEAVYGYTF.

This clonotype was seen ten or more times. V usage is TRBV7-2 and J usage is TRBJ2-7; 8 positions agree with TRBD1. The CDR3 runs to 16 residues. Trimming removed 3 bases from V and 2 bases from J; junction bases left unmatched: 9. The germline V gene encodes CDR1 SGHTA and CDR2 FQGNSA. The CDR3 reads CASSFPQGALTYEQYF. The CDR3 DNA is TGTGCCAGCAGCTTCCCCCAGGGGGCCCTCACCTACGAGCAGTACTTC.

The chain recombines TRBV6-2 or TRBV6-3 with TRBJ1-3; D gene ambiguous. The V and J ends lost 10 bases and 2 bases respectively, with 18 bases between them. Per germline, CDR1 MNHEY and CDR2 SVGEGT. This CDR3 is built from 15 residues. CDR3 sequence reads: CATGRAAGPGNTIYF. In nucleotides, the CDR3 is TGTGCCACGGGTCGGGCAGCAGGACCTGGAAACACCATATATTTT.

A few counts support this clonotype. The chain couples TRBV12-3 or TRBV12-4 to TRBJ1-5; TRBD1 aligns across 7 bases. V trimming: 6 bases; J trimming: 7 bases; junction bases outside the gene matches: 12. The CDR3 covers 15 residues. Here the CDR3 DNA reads TGTGCCAGCAGGACCGAGACAGGGTTCGTCCAGCCCCAGCATTTT. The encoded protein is CASRTETGFVQPQHF.

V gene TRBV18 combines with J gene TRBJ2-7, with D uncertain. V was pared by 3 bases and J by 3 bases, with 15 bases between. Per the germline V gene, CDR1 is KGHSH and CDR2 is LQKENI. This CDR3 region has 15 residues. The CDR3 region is CASSPRKEVVYEQYF. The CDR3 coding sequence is TGTGCCAGCTCACCGAGGAAGGAAGTCGTCTACGAGCAGTACTTC.

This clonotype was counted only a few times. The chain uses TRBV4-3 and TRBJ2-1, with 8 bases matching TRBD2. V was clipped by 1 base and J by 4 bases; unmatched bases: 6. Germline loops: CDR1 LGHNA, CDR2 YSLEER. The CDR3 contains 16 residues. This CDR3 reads CASSQVMGGGYNEQFF. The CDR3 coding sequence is TGCGCCAGCAGCCAAGTAATGGGCGGGGGGTACAATGAGCAGTTCTTC.

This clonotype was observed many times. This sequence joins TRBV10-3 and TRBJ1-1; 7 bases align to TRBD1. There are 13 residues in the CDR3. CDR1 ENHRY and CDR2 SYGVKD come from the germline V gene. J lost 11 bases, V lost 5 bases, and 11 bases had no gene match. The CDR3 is CAISSTGFGGAFF. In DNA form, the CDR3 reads TGTGCCATCAGTTCGACAGGGTTCGGTGGCGCTTTCTTT.

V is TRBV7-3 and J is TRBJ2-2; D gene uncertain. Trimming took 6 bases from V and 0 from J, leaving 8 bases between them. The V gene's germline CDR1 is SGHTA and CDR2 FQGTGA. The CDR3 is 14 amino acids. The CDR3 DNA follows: TGTGCCAGCAGGCAGACGGCGAACACCGGGGAGCTGTTTTTT. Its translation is CASRQTANTGELFF.

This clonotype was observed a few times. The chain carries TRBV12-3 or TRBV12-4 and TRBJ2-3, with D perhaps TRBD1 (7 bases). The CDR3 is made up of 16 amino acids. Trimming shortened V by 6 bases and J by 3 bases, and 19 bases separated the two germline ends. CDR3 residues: CASRPSGGGWTDTQYF. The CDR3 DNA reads TGTGCCAGCAGACCCTCAGGGGGAGGTTGGACAGATACGCAGTATTTT.

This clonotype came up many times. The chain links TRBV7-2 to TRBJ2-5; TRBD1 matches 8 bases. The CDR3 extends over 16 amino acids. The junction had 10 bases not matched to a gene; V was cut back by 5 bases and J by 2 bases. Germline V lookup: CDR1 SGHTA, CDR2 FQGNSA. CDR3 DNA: TGTGCCAGCAGCAGGCAAAGGGACAGGCGACAAGAGACCCAGTACTTC. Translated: CASSRQRDRRQETQYF.

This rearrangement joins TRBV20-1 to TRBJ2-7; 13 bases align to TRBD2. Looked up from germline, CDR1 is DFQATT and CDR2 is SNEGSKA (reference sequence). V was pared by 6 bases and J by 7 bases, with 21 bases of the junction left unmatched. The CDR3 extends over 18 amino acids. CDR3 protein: CSAGGTSGIPPTGLEQYF. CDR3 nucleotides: TGCAGTGCCGGGGGGACTAGCGGGATTCCCCCAACCGGTTTAGAGCAGTACTTC.

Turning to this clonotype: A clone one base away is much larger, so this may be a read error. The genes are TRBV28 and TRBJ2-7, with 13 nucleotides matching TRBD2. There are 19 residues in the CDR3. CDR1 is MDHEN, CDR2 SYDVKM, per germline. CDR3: CVSNKGGTSGMFFSYEQYF. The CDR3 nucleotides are TGTGTCAGCAACAAAGGGGGGACTAGCGGGATGTTCTTTTCCTACGAGCAGTACTTC.

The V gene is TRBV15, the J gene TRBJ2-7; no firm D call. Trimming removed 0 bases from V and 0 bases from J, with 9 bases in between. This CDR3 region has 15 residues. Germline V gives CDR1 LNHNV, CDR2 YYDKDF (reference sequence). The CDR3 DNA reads TGTGCCACCAGCAGAGATATTGGTAGCTCCTACGAGCAGTACTTC. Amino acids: CATSRDIGSSYEQYF.

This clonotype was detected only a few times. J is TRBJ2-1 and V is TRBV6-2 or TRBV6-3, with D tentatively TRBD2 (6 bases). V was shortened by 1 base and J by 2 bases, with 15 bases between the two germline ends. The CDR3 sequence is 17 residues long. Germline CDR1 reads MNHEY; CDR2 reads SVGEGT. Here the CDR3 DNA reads TGTGCCAGCAGTTACTACGGGAGCATTAAGACCTACAATGAGCAGTTCTTC. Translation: CASSYYGSIKTYNEQFF.

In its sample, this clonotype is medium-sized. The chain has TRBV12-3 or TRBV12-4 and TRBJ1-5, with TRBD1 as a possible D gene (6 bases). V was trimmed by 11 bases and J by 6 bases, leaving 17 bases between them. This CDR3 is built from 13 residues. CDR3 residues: CASSPGGGQPQHF. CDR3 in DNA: TGTGCCTCCTCCCCGGGGGGCGGTCAGCCCCAGCATTTT.

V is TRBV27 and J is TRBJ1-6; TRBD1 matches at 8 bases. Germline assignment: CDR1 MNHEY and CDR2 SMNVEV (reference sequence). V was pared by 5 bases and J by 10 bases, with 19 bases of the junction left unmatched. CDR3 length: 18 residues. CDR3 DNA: TGTGCCAGCAGTCGAAACCTCGGACCCCGGGACAGGCTCTCACCCCTCCACTTT. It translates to CASSRNLGPRDRLSPLHF.

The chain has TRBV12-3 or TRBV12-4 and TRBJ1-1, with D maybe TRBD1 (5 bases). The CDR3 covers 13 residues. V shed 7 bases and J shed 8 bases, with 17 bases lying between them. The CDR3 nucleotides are TGTGCCAGCACCCGGGAGGGGTCGGCAGAAGCTTTCTTT. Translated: CASTREGSAEAFF.

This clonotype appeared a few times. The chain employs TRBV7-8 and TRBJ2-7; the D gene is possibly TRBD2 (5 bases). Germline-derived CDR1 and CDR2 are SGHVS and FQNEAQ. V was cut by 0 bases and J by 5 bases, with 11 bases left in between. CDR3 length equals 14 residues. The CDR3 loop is CASSLAEGADEQYF. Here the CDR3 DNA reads TGTGCCAGCAGCTTAGCCGAGGGAGCGGACGAGCAGTACTTC.

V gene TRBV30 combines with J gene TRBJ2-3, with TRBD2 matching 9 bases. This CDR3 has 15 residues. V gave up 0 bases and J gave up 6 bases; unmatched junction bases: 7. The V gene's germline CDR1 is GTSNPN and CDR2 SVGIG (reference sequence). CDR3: CAWSVGSGSADTQYF. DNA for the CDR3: TGTGCCTGGAGTGTAGGTAGCGGGAGTGCGGATACGCAGTATTTT.

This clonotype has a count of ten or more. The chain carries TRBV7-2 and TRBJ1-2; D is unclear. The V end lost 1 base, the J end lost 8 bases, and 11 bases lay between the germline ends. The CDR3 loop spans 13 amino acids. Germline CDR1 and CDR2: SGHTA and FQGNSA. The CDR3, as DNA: TGTGCCAGCAGCTTAGAACCTCTGGGGGGCTACACCTTC. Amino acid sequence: CASSLEPLGGYTF.

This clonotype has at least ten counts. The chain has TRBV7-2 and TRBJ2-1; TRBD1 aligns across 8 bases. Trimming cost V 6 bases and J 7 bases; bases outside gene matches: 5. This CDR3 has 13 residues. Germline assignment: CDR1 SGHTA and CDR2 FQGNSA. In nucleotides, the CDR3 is TGTGCCAGCAGATATGGGACAGGTAATGAGCAGTTCTTC. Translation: CASRYGTGNEQFF.

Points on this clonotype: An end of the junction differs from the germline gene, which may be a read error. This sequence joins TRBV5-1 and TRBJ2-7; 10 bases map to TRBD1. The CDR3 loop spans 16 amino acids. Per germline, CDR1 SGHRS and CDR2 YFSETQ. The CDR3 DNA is TGCGCCGGCAGCGCTCAAGGGACAGGGGCGTGGCACGAGCAGTACTTC. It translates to CAGSAQGTGAWHEQYF. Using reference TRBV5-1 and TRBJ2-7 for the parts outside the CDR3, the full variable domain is KAGVTQTPRYLIKTRGQQVTLSCSPISGHRSVSWYQQTPGQGLQFLFEYFSETQRNKGNFPGRFSGRQFSNSRSEMNVSTLELGDSALYLCAGSAQGTGAWHEQYFGPGTRLTVT.

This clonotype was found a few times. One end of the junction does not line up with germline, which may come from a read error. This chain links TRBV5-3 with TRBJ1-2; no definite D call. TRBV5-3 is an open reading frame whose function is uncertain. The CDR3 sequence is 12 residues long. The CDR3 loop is CASSSDNYGYTF. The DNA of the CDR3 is TGTGCCAGCAGCTCGGACAACTATGGCTACACCTTC.

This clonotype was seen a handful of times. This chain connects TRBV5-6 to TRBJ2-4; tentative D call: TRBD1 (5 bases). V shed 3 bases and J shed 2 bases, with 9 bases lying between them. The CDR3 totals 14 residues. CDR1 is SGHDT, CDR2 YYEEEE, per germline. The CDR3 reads CASSSGIPKNIQYF. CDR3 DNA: TGTGCCAGCAGCTCAGGGATTCCCAAAAACATTCAGTACTTC.

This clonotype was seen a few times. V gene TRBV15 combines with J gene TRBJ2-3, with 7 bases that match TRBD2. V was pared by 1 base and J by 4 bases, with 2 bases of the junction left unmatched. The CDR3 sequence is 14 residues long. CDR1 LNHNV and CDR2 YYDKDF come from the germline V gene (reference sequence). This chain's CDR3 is CATSRGLAADTQYF. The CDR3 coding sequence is TGTGCCACCAGCAGAGGACTAGCAGCAGATACGCAGTATTTT.

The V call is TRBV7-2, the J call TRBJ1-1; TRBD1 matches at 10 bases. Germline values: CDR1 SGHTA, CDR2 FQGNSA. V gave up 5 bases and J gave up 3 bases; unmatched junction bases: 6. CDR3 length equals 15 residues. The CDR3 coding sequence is TGTGCCAGCAGCCCGGACAGGGGGAGGGACACTGAAGCTTTCTTT. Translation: CASSPDRGRDTEAFF.

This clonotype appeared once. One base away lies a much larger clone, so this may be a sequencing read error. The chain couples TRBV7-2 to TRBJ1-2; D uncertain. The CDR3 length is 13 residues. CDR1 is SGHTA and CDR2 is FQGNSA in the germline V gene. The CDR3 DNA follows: TGTGCCAACAGCGTTGACAAAAACTATGGCTACACCTTC. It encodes CANSVDKNYGYTF.

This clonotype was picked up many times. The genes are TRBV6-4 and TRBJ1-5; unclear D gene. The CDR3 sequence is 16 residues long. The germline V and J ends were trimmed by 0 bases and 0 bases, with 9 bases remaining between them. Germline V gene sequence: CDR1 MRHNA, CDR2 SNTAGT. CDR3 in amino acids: CASSDSGHNSNQPQHF. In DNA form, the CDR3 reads TGTGCCAGCAGTGACTCGGGCCACAATAGCAATCAGCCCCAGCATTTT.

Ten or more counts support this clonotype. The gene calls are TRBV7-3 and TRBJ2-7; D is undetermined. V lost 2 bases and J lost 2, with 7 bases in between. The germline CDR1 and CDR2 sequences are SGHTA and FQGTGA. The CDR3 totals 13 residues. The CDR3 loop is CASSLSPAYEQYF. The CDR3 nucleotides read TGTGCCAGCAGCTTATCCCCGGCCTACGAGCAGTACTTC. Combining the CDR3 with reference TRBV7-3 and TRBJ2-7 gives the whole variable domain GAGVSQTPSNKVTEKGKYVELRCDPISGHTALYWYRQSLGQGPEFLIYFQGTGAADDSGLPNDRFFAVRPEGSVSTLKIQRTERGDSAVYLCASSLSPAYEQYFGPGTRLTVT.

CDR3: CASIRQGSGNTIYF. DNA for the CDR3: TGTGCCAGCATCAGACAGGGCTCTGGAAACACCATATATTTT. This sequence joins TRBV28 and TRBJ1-3, with 7 bases fitting TRBD1. V shed 7 bases, J shed 0 bases, and the junction held 3 bases outside the gene matches. CDR3 length: 14 residues. Germline-derived CDR1 and CDR2 are MDHEN and SYDVKM.